These T cell receptor beta chains were read from a single sample in a study of OX40 agonist ivuxolimab in advanced cancers. Using immunoSEQ multiplex PCR, the repertoire was profiled, and TCRdb retains in-frame clones only, with some absent. The sample contains about 55,000 clones, over 70% of which appear only once. Source: CD4+ or CD8+ T cells sorted from blood, taken in a trial of the OX40 agonist ivuxolimab. The source is an adult with an advanced solid tumor such as melanoma, head and neck, liver or kidney cancer. Both conserved end residues are part of each CDR3. Each record gives: V gene, J gene, D gene, clone size, CDR3 length, CDR3 protein, CDR3 DNA. D genes are given only for firm matches. The size of a clone is reported for some rows only, either as once, few or many, or as a class for expanded clones.

v_call: TRBV28
j_call: TRBJ2-7
d_call: TRBD1
clone_size: once
cdr3_length: 15
cdr3_aa: CASSLFGTGSYEQYF
cdr3_nt: TGTGCCAGCAGTTTATTTGGGACAGGGAGCTACGAGCAGTACTTC

v_call: TRBV5-1
j_call: TRBJ2-7
d_call: TRBD2
clone_size: -
cdr3_length: 17
cdr3_aa: CASSPGTSGGTSGEQYF
cdr3_nt: TGCGCCAGCAGCCCCGGGACTAGCGGGGGGACCTCCGGCGAGCAGTACTTC

v_call: TRBV4-2
j_call: TRBJ1-2
d_call: -
clone_size: -
cdr3_length: 15
cdr3_aa: CASSPGIDKSYGYAF
cdr3_nt: TGTGCCAGCAGCCCGGGGATTGACAAGTCCTATGGCTACGCCTTC

v_call: TRBV11-2
j_call: TRBJ2-7
d_call: -
clone_size: few
cdr3_length: 13
cdr3_aa: CASTRPPVGEQYF
cdr3_nt: TGTGCCAGCACCCGCCCCCCCGTAGGGGAGCAGTACTTC

v_call: TRBV2
j_call: TRBJ2-2
d_call: TRBD1
clone_size: -
cdr3_length: 13
cdr3_aa: CASKRTGTGELFF
cdr3_nt: TGTGCCAGCAAAAGGACAGGGACCGGGGAGCTGTTTTTT

v_call: TRBV19
j_call: TRBJ2-2
d_call: TRBD1
clone_size: -
cdr3_length: 15
cdr3_aa: CASSPRTGATGELFF
cdr3_nt: TGTGCCAGTAGTCCTCGGACAGGGGCTACCGGGGAGCTGTTTTTT

v_call: TRBV28
j_call: TRBJ1-3
d_call: TRBD1
clone_size: once
cdr3_length: 17
cdr3_aa: CASSPAGGPLSGNTIYF
cdr3_nt: TGTGCCAGCAGTCCGGCAGGGGGCCCCCTCTCTGGAAACACCATATATTTT

v_call: TRBV7-9
j_call: TRBJ2-1
d_call: TRBD2
clone_size: -
cdr3_length: 16
cdr3_aa: CASSRSSGTSGLRLFF
cdr3_nt: TGTGCCAGCAGCAGATCTTCCGGGACTAGCGGCCTTCGTCTGTTCTTC

v_call: TRBV19
j_call: TRBJ2-7
d_call: -
clone_size: -
cdr3_length: 14
cdr3_aa: CASSSGTGPYEQYF
cdr3_nt: TGTGCCAGTAGCAGTGGGACCGGACCTTACGAGCAGTACTTC

v_call: TRBV7-2
j_call: TRBJ1-2
d_call: -
clone_size: few
cdr3_length: 14
cdr3_aa: CASTRPRGNAGYTF
cdr3_nt: TGTGCCAGCACCCGGCCCCGGGGGAATGCGGGCTACACCTTC

v_call: TRBV27
j_call: TRBJ2-3
d_call: TRBD1
clone_size: -
cdr3_length: 14
cdr3_aa: CASSPGQGKDTQYF
cdr3_nt: TGTGCCAGCAGTCCCGGACAGGGTAAAGATACGCAGTATTTT

v_call: TRBV14
j_call: TRBJ2-2
d_call: -
clone_size: -
cdr3_length: 19
cdr3_aa: CASSQDKWVARANTGELFF
cdr3_nt: TGTGCCAGCAGCCAAGATAAGTGGGTCGCTAGAGCGAACACCGGGGAGCTGTTTTTT

v_call: TRBV4-1
j_call: TRBJ1-6
d_call: -
clone_size: few
cdr3_length: 16
cdr3_aa: CASSQESGFGNSPLHF
cdr3_nt: TGCGCCAGCAGCCAAGAGTCCGGTTTCGGTAATTCACCCCTCCACTTT

v_call: TRBV19
j_call: TRBJ1-5
d_call: TRBD1
clone_size: -
cdr3_length: 14
cdr3_aa: CASSSTGVWQPQHF
cdr3_nt: TGTGCCAGTAGTTCTACAGGGGTTTGGCAGCCCCAGCATTTT

v_call: TRBV5-8
j_call: TRBJ1-1
d_call: TRBD1
clone_size: -
cdr3_length: 15
cdr3_aa: CASRQGFLGRTEAFF
cdr3_nt: TGTGCCAGCCGACAGGGCTTCCTTGGGAGGACTGAAGCTTTCTTT

v_call: TRBV6-5
j_call: TRBJ2-2
d_call: -
clone_size: -
cdr3_length: 15
cdr3_aa: CASSRRQQTTGELFF
cdr3_nt: TGTGCCAGCAGTCGCAGACAGCAAACAACCGGGGAGCTGTTTTTT

v_call: TRBV5-8
j_call: TRBJ1-1
d_call: -
clone_size: -
cdr3_length: 14
cdr3_aa: CASSLEVLNTEAFF
cdr3_nt: TGTGCCAGCAGCTTGGAAGTATTGAACACTGAAGCTTTCTTT

v_call: TRBV19
j_call: TRBJ2-3
d_call: -
clone_size: -
cdr3_length: 13
cdr3_aa: CASRNTGTDTQYF
cdr3_nt: TGTGCCAGTAGGAATACAGGGACAGATACGCAGTATTTT

v_call: TRBV5-1
j_call: TRBJ2-1
d_call: TRBD1
clone_size: -
cdr3_length: 17
cdr3_aa: CASSLGHRDSKVNEQFF
cdr3_nt: TGCGCCAGCAGTCTTGGCCATCGGGACAGTAAGGTGAATGAGCAGTTCTTC

v_call: TRBV5-6
j_call: TRBJ2-7
d_call: TRBD2
clone_size: -
cdr3_length: 15
cdr3_aa: CASSLSGRPPLEQYF
cdr3_nt: TGTGCCAGCAGCCTCAGCGGGAGGCCCCCTTTGGAGCAGTACTTC

v_call: TRBV5-1
j_call: TRBJ1-2
d_call: -
clone_size: once
cdr3_length: 14
cdr3_aa: CASSLGSIVQGYTF
cdr3_nt: TGCGCCAGCAGCTTGGGCTCTATCGTACAGGGCTACACCTTC

v_call: TRBV18
j_call: TRBJ1-1
d_call: -
clone_size: -
cdr3_length: 13
cdr3_aa: CASSPQQGNEAFF
cdr3_nt: TGTGCCAGCTCACCACAACAGGGAAATGAAGCTTTCTTT

v_call: TRBV9
j_call: TRBJ1-1
d_call: -
clone_size: -
cdr3_length: 14
cdr3_aa: CASSVSTLNTEAFF
cdr3_nt: TGTGCCAGCAGCGTATCAACTTTGAACACTGAAGCTTTCTTT

v_call: TRBV10-3
j_call: TRBJ1-5
d_call: -
clone_size: -
cdr3_length: 12
cdr3_aa: CATAGRGEPQHF
cdr3_nt: TGTGCCACCGCCGGTAGAGGGGAGCCCCAGCATTTT

v_call: TRBV19
j_call: TRBJ2-5
d_call: -
clone_size: -
cdr3_length: 13
cdr3_aa: CASSIRPEETQYF
cdr3_nt: TGTGCCAGTAGTATCAGGCCTGAAGAGACCCAGTACTTC

v_call: TRBV7-2
j_call: TRBJ2-1
d_call: TRBD1
clone_size: -
cdr3_length: 12
cdr3_aa: CASSLGDRVQFF
cdr3_nt: TGTGCCAGCAGCTTAGGGGACAGGGTGCAGTTCTTC

v_call: TRBV6-6
j_call: TRBJ2-3
d_call: -
clone_size: -
cdr3_length: 14
cdr3_aa: CASSYPYEGDAQYF
cdr3_nt: TGTGCCAGCAGTTACCCCTATGAGGGGGATGCGCAGTATTTT

v_call: TRBV6-5
j_call: TRBJ2-7
d_call: -
clone_size: -
cdr3_length: 15
cdr3_aa: CASSYYGSDTYEQYF
cdr3_nt: TGTGCCAGCAGTTACTACGGGAGTGACACCTACGAGCAGTACTTC

v_call: TRBV28
j_call: TRBJ1-1
d_call: TRBD1
clone_size: -
cdr3_length: 15
cdr3_aa: CASSYGTEMNTEAFF
cdr3_nt: TGTGCCAGCAGTTACGGGACAGAAATGAACACTGAAGCTTTCTTT

v_call: TRBV27
j_call: TRBJ1-1
d_call: TRBD1
clone_size: once
cdr3_length: 14
cdr3_aa: CASRGQGRGTEAFF
cdr3_nt: TGTGCCAGCAGGGGACAGGGTCGGGGCACTGAAGCTTTCTTT

v_call: TRBV7-3
j_call: TRBJ2-7
d_call: -
clone_size: few
cdr3_length: 11
cdr3_aa: CASTLLGEQYF
cdr3_nt: TGTGCCAGCACCCTCCTCGGTGAGCAGTACTTC

v_call: TRBV5-6
j_call: TRBJ1-5
d_call: -
clone_size: -
cdr3_length: 17
cdr3_aa: CASSLLGVRSSNQPQHF
cdr3_nt: TGTGCCAGCAGCTTGTTGGGGGTAAGGAGTAGCAATCAGCCCCAGCATTTT

v_call: TRBV18
j_call: TRBJ1-1
d_call: -
clone_size: -
cdr3_length: 14
cdr3_aa: CASSPLQRNTEAFF
cdr3_nt: TGTGCCAGCTCACCACTGCAGAGGAACACTGAAGCTTTCTTT

v_call: TRBV5-1
j_call: TRBJ1-1
d_call: -
clone_size: -
cdr3_length: 14
cdr3_aa: CASTPDTLNTEAFF
cdr3_nt: TGCGCCAGCACCCCGGACACCTTGAACACTGAAGCTTTCTTT

v_call: TRBV5-4
j_call: TRBJ2-2
d_call: TRBD1
clone_size: -
cdr3_length: 16
cdr3_aa: CASSAHRGGADGELFF
cdr3_nt: TGTGCCAGCAGCGCACATAGAGGGGGCGCCGACGGGGAGCTGTTTTTT

v_call: TRBV5-1
j_call: TRBJ2-6
d_call: -
clone_size: -
cdr3_length: 15
cdr3_aa: CASSPEFSGANVLTF
cdr3_nt: TGCGCCAGCAGCCCTGAGTTCTCTGGGGCCAACGTCCTGACTTTC

v_call: TRBV7-3
j_call: TRBJ2-3
d_call: TRBD2
clone_size: few
cdr3_length: 17
cdr3_aa: CASSLGNLAGEADTQYF
cdr3_nt: TGTGCCAGCAGCTTAGGGAACTTAGCGGGAGAGGCAGATACGCAGTATTTT

v_call: TRBV18
j_call: TRBJ2-2
d_call: TRBD1
clone_size: -
cdr3_length: 14
cdr3_aa: CASRQTGDTGELFF
cdr3_nt: TGTGCCAGCCGTCAGACAGGGGACACCGGGGAGCTGTTTTTT

v_call: TRBV7-2
j_call: TRBJ2-4
d_call: -
clone_size: -
cdr3_length: 15
cdr3_aa: CASSRDTLAKNIQYF
cdr3_nt: TGTGCCAGCAGCCGTGACACTTTAGCCAAAAACATTCAGTACTTC

v_call: TRBV2
j_call: TRBJ2-1
d_call: TRBD2
clone_size: -
cdr3_length: 17
cdr3_aa: CASSEEGLAGGHNEQFF
cdr3_nt: TGTGCCAGCAGTGAAGAGGGACTAGCGGGGGGCCACAATGAGCAGTTCTTC

v_call: TRBV7-9
j_call: TRBJ1-2
d_call: TRBD1
clone_size: few
cdr3_length: 13
cdr3_aa: CASSFQGAPGYTF
cdr3_nt: TGTGCCAGCAGCTTCCAGGGGGCCCCTGGCTACACCTTC

v_call: TRBV18
j_call: TRBJ2-1
d_call: -
clone_size: -
cdr3_length: 17
cdr3_aa: CASSPPGQPNSDNEQFF
cdr3_nt: TGTGCCAGCTCACCACCGGGACAACCAAACTCCGACAATGAGCAGTTCTTC